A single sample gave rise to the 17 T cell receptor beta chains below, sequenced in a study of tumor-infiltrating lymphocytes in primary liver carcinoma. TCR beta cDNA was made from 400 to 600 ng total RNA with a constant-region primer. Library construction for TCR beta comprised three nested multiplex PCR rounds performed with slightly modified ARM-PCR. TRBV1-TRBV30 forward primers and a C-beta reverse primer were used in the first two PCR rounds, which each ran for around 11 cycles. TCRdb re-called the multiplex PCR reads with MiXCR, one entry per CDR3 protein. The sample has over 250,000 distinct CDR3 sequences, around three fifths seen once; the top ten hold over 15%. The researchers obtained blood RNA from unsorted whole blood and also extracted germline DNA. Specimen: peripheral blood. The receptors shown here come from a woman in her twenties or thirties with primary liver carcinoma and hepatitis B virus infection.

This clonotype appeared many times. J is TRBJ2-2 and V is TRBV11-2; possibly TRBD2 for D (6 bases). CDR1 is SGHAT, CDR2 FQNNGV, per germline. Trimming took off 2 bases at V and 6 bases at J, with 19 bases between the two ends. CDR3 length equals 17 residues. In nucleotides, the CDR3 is TGTGCCAGCAGCTTATTTAAGGCGGGACCGCGGGCCGGGGAGCTGTTTTTT. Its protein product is CASSLFKAGPRAGELFF.

DNA for the CDR3: TGCGCCAGCGGCTGGGGCGAGGATAATTCACCCCTCCACTTT. Translated: CASGWGEDNSPLHF. The chain employs TRBV4-1 and TRBJ1-6, with a weak D call TRBD1 (5 bases). There are 14 residues in the CDR3. The ends were cut back, 8 bases at V and 5 bases at J, with 13 bases in the middle. CDR1 is MGHRA, CDR2 YSYEKL, per germline.

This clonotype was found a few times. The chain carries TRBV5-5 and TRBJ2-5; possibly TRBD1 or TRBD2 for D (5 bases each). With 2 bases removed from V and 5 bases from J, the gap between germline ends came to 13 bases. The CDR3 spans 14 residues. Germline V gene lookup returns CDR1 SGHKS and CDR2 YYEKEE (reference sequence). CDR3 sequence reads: CASSFWDAGETQYF. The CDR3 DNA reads TGTGCCAGCAGCTTCTGGGACGCCGGGGAGACCCAGTACTTC.

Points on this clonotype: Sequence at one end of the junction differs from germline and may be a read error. The CDR3 sequence is CANSQETGRGFLHEQFF. The CDR3 DNA reads as TGCGCCAACAGCCAAGAAACAGGCAGGGGGTTCCTCCATGAGCAGTTCTTC. The V gene is TRBV4-1, the J gene TRBJ2-1, with 7 bases fitting TRBD1. CDR3 size: 17 residues. Germline V lookup: CDR1 MGHRA, CDR2 YSYEKL.

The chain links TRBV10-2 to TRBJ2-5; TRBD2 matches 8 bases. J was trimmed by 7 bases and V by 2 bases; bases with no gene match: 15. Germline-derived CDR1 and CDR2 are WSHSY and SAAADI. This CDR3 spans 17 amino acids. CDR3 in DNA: TGCGCCAGCAGTGAGGGGTCAGGTGTTAGCGGGATTGGGACCCAGTACTTC. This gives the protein CASSEGSGVSGIGTQYF.

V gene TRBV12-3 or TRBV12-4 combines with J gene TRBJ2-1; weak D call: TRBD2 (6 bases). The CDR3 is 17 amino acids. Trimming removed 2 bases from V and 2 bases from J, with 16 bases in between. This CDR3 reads CASSLRPLGGPYNEQFF. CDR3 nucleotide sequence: TGTGCCAGCAGTTTAAGACCTTTGGGGGGACCCTACAATGAGCAGTTCTTC.

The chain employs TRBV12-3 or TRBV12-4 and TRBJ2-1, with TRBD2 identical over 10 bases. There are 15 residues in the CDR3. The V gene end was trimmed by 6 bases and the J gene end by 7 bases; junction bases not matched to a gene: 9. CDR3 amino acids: CASSPLAGGGNEQFF. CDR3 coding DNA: TGTGCCAGCAGCCCCTTAGCGGGAGGTGGAAATGAGCAGTTCTTC.

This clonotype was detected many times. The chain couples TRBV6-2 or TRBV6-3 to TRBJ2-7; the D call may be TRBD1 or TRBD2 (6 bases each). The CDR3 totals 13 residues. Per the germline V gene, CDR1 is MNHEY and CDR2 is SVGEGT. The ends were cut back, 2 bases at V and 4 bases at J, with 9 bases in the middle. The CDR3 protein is CASSYRGTYEQYF. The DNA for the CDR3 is TGTGCCAGCAGTTACAGGGGGACTTACGAGCAGTACTTC.

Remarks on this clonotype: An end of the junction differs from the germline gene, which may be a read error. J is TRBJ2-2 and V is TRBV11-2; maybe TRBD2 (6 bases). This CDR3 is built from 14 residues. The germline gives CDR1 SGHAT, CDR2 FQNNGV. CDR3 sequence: CASSLYRGSGEPFF. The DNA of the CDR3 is TGTGCCAGCAGCTTATATAGGGGCTCGGGGGAGCCGTTTTTT. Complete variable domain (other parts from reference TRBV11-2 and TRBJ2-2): EAGVAQSPRYKIIEKRQSVAFWCNPISGHATLYWYQQILGQGPKLLIQFQNNGVVDDSQLPKDRFSAERLKGVDSTLKIQPAKLEDSAVYLCASSLYRGSGEPFFGEGSRLTVL.

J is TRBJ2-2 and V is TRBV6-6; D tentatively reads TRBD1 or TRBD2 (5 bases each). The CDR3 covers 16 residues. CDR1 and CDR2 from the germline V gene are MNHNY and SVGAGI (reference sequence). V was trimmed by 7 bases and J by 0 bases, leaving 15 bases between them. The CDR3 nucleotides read TGTGCCAGCATCAGAGGGGTGGGAACGAACACCGGGGAGCTGTTTTTT. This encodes CASIRGVGTNTGELFF.

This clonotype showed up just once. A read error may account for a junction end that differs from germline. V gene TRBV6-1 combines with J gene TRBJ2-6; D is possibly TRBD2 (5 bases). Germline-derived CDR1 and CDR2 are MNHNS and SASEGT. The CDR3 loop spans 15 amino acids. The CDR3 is CDSSARGAGANVLTF. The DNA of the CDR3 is TGTGACAGCAGTGCCCGGGGAGCTGGGGCCAACGTCCTGACTTTC.

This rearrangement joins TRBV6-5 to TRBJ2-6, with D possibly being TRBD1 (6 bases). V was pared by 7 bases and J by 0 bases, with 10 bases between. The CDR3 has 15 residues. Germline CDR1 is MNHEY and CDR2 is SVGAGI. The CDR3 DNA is TGTGCCAGCAAGGGGGACCTCTCTGGGGCCAACGTCCTGACTTTC. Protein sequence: CASKGDLSGANVLTF.

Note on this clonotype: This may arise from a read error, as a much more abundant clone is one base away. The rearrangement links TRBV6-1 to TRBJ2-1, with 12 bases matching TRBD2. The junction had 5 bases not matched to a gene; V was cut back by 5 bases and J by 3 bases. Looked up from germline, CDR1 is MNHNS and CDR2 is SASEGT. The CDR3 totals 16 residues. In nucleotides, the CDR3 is TGTGCCAGCAGTACACAGACTAGCGGGGGCTACAATGAGCAGTTCTTC. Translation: CASSTQTSGGYNEQFF.

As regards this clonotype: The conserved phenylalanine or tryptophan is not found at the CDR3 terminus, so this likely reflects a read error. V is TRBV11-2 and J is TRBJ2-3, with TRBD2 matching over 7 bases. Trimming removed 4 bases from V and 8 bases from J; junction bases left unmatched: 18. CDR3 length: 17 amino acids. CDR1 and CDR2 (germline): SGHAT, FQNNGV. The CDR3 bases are TGTGCCAGCAGCTCCGCCTGGGCTAGCGGACCCAAAGGTACGCAGTATTAT. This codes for CASSSAWASGPKGTQYY.

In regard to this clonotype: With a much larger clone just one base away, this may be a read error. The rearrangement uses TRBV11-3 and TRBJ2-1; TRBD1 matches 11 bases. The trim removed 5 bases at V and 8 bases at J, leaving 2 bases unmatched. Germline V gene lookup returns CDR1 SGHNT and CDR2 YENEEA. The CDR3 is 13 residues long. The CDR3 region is CASSPGQGDEQFF. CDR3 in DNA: TGTGCCAGCAGCCCGGGACAGGGGGATGAGCAGTTCTTC.

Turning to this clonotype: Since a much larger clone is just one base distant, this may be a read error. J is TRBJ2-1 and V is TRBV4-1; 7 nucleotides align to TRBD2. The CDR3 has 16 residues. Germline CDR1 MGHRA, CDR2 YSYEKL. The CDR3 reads CASTQEPAGARNEQFF. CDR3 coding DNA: TGCGCCAGCACCCAAGAACCCGCGGGAGCTAGGAATGAGCAGTTCTTC.

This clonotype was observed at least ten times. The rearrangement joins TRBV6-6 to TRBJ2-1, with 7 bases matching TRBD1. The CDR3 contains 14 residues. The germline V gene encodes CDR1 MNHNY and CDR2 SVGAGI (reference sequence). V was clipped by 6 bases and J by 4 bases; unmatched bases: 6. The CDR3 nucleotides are TGTGCCAGCAGCGTGTCGGGACAGTACAATGAGCAGTTCTTC. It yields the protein CASSVSGQYNEQFF.